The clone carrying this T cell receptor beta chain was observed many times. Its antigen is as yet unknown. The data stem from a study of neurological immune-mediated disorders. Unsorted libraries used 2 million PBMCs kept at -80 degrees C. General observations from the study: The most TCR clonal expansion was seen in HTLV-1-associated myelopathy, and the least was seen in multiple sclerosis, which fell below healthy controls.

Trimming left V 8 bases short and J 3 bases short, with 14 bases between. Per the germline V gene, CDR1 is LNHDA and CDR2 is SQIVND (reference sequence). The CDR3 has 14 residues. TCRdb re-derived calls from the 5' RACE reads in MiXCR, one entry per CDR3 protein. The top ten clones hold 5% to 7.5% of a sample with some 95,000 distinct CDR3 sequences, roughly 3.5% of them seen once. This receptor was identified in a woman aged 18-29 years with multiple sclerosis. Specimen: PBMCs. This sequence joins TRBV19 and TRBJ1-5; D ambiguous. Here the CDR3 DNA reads TGTGCCAGTGGTCCCGGACGGGTCAATCAGCCCCAGCATTTT. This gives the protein CASGPGRVNQPQHF.